Listed below are T cell receptor beta chains from one sample, sequenced in a study of patients and donors after allogeneic stem cell transplantation. TCRdb re-derived calls from the RT-PCR reads in MiXCR, one entry per CDR3 protein. The sample holds about 230,000 distinct CDR3 sequences, roughly 14% seen once. The specimen was blood, either unsorted or a sorted T cell fraction (not recorded which). These receptors were obtained from a human donor who was either an allogeneic HSCT recipient or a stem cell or donor lymphocyte infusion donor (not recorded which). It is not recorded whose cells these are; they may come from a transplant donor. The conserved cysteine and the conserved F or W are not part of the CDR3 here. The listing skips clone size in some rows; elsewhere it reads once, few, many or a size class.

>few|TRBJ2-2|TRBV7-3
ASSLVVTRRTGELF
>many|TRBJ1-2|TRBV2
ASSRRGVSYGYT
>few|TRBJ1-1|TRBV18
ASSPPQGPQGAF
>few|TRBJ2-3|TRBV6-1
ASSASSGGADTQY
>.|TRBJ2-3|TRBV24-1
ATSDDRVDTQY
>few|TRBJ2-5|TRBV28
ASSEQGLRETQY
>few|TRBJ1-1|TRBV30
AWSVGLGNAEAF
>.|TRBJ2-5|TRBV11-2
ASSYGPPGLEDGTQY
>.|TRBJ2-2|TRBV5-6
ASSLRGLDTGELF
>.|TRBJ1-1|TRBV19
ASSTGRDMNTEAF
>.|TRBJ2-7|TRBV7-2
ASSSLGSRWEQY
>few|TRBJ1-1|TRBV5-1
ASSPTGANTEAF
>many|TRBJ2-5|TRBV5-4
ASSLDQETQY
>many|TRBJ2-1|TRBV20-1
SARDQPTSYNEQF
>many|TRBJ2-7|TRBV6-2/TRBV6-3
ASRPTGGTYEQY
>many|TRBJ2-2|TRBV18
ASSPMGQRGTGELF
>.|TRBJ2-2|TRBV24-1
ATSDETGSGTGELF
>.|TRBJ2-7|TRBV3-1
ASSQDGLASDEQY
>.|TRBJ1-1|TRBV7-2
ASSLAATGYAEAF
>.|TRBJ2-2|TRBV7-2
ASSLDIANTGELF
>few|TRBJ1-1|TRBV7-2
ASRISGGGPEAF
>.|TRBJ1-2|TRBV9
ASSYTGGDGYT
>.|TRBJ2-3|TRBV7-6
ASSLGTSSDTQY
>many|TRBJ1-2|TRBV20-1
SARAGTGGGGYGYT
>.|TRBJ2-1|TRBV7-8
ASSLSGRLPLESKF
>few|TRBJ2-2|TRBV6-5
ASSKPTGELF
>many|TRBJ1-1|TRBV29-1
SAEARGTRRNTEAF
>few|TRBJ1-2|TRBV3-1
ASSHEGRGYGYT